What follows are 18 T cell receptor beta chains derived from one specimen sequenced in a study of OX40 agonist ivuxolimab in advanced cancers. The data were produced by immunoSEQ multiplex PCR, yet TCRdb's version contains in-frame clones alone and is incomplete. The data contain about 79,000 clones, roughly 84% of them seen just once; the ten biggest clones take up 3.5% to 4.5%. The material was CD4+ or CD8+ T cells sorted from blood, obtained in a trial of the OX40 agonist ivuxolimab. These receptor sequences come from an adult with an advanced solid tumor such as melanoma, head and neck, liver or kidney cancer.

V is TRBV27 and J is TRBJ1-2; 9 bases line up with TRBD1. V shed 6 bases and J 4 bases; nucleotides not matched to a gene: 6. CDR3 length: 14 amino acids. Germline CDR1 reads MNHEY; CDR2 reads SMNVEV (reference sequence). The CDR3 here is CASSSDRGGYGYTF. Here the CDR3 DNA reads TGTGCCAGCAGCTCGGACAGGGGAGGCTATGGCTACACCTTC.

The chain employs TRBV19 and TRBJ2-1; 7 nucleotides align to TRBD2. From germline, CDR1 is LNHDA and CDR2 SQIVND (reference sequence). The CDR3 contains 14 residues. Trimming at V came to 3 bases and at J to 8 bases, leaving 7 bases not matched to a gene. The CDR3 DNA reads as TGTGCCAGTAGTATTTGGGAGGGAGGCCATGAGCAGTTCTTC. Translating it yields CASSIWEGGHEQFF. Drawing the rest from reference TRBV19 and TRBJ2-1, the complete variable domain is DGGITQSPKYLFRKEGQNVTLSCEQNLNHDAMYWYRQDPGQGLRLIYYSQIVNDFQKGDIAEGYSVSREKKESFPLTVTSAQKNPTAFYLCASSIWEGGHEQFFGPGTRLTVL.

The CDR3 coding sequence is TGTGCCAGCAGCTTAGGCAGGCTAGTTATAAGGGACGAGCAGTACTTC. Its translation: CASSLGRLVIRDEQYF. The chain combines TRBV7-8 with TRBJ2-7; no firm D call. The CDR3 is 16 residues long. From germline, CDR1 is SGHVS and CDR2 FQNEAQ. The ends were cut back, 1 base at V and 5 bases at J, with 18 bases in the middle.

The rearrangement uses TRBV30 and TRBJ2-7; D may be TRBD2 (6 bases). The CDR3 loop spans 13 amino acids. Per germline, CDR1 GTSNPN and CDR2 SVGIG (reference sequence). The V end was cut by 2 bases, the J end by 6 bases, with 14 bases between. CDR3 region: CAWSWRGPFEQYF. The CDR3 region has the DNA TGTGCCTGGAGTTGGAGGGGTCCCTTCGAGCAGTACTTC.

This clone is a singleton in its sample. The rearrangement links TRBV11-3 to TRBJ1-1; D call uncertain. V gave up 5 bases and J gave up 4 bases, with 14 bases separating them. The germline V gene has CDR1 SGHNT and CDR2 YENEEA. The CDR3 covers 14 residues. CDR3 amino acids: CASSGRQGPTEAFF. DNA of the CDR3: TGTGCCAGCAGCGGGCGACAAGGGCCCACTGAAGCTTTCTTT.

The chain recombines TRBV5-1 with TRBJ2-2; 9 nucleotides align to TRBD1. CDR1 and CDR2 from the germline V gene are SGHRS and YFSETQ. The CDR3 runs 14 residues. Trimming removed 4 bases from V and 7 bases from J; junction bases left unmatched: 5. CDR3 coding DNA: TGCGCCAGCAGCCCGGGGACAGGGTACGGGGAGCTGTTTTTT. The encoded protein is CASSPGTGYGELFF.

The CDR3 DNA sequence: TGTGCCAGTAGTATAGTATCGGGGAGGAGGACGCAGTATTTT. This encodes CASSIVSGRRTQYF. This chain connects TRBV19 to TRBJ2-3, with a possible D match to TRBD2 (6 bases). V was cut by 1 base and J by 9 bases, with 14 bases left in between. This CDR3 has 14 amino acids. CDR1 is LNHDA and CDR2 is SQIVND in the germline V gene (reference sequence).

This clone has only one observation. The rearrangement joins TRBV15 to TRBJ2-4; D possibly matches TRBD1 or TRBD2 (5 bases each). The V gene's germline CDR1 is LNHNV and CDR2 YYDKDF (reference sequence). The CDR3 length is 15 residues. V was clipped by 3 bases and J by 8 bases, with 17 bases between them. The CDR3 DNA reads TGTGCCACCAGCAGTATCCCGGGACCAGGAGACATTCAGTACTTC. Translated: CATSSIPGPGDIQYF.

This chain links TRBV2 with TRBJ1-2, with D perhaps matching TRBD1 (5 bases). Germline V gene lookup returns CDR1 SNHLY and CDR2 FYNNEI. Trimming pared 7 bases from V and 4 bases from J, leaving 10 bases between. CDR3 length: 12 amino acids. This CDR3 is CASTRGGYGYTF. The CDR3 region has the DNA TGTGCCAGCACTAGGGGAGGCTATGGCTACACCTTC.

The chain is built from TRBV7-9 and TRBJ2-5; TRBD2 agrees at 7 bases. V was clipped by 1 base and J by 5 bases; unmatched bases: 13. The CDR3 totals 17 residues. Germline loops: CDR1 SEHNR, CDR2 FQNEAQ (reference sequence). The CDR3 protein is CASSLVSASGSRETQYF. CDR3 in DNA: TGTGCCAGCAGCTTAGTGTCGGCTAGCGGATCCAGGGAGACCCAGTACTTC.

CDR3: CASSHRGGEQYF. The CDR3 region has the DNA TGCGCCAGCAGCCACAGGGGCGGCGAGCAGTACTTC. The V gene is TRBV4-1, the J gene TRBJ2-7; the D gene is possibly TRBD1 (6 bases). The V end lost 3 bases, the J end lost 6 bases, and 9 bases lay between the germline ends. This CDR3 spans 12 amino acids. Germline CDR1 is MGHRA and CDR2 is YSYEKL.

DNA for the CDR3: TGTGCCAGCAGTTTAACGGCTGGGGCCAACGTCCTGACTTTC. Translated: CASSLTAGANVLTF. The rearrangement joins TRBV27 to TRBJ2-6; the D is unclear. Looked up from germline, CDR1 is MNHEY and CDR2 is SMNVEV (reference sequence). V shed 2 bases and J shed 2 bases, with 4 bases lying between them. The CDR3 is made up of 14 amino acids.

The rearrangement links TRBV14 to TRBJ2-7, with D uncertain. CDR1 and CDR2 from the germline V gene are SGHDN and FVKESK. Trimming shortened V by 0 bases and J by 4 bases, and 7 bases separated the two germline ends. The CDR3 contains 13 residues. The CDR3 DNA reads TGTGCCAGCAGCCAAGATCTCAAGTACGAGCAGTACTTC. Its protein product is CASSQDLKYEQYF.

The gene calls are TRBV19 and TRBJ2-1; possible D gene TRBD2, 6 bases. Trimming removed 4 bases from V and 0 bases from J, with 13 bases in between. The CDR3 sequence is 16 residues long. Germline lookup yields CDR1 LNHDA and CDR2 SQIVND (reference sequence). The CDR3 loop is CASSTGLRSSYNEQFF. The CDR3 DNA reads TGTGCCAGTAGTACGGGACTCCGAAGCTCCTACAATGAGCAGTTCTTC.

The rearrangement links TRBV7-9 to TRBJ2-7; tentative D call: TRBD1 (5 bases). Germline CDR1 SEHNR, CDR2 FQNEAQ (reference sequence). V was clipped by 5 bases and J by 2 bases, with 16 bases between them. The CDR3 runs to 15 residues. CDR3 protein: CASSLPTVNTYEQYF. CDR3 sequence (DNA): TGTGCCAGCAGCCTCCCGACAGTGAACACCTACGAGCAGTACTTC.

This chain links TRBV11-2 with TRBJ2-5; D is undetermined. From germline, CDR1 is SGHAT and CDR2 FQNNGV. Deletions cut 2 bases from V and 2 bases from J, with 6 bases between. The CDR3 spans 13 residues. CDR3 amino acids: CASSLTRQETQYF. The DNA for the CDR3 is TGTGCCAGCAGCTTAACCAGACAAGAGACCCAGTACTTC.

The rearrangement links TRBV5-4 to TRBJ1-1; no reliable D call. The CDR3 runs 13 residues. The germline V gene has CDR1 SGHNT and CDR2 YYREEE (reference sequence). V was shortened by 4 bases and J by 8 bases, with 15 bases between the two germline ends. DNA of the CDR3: TGTGCCAGCAGCCTAAGCCCGGGGAGCGAAGCTTTCTTT. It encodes CASSLSPGSEAFF.

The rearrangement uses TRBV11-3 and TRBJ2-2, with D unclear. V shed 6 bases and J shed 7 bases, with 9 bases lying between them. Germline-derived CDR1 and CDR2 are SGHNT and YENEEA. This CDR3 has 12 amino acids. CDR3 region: CASSLLVGELFF. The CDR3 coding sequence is TGTGCCAGCAGTCTTTTGGTCGGGGAGCTGTTTTTT.